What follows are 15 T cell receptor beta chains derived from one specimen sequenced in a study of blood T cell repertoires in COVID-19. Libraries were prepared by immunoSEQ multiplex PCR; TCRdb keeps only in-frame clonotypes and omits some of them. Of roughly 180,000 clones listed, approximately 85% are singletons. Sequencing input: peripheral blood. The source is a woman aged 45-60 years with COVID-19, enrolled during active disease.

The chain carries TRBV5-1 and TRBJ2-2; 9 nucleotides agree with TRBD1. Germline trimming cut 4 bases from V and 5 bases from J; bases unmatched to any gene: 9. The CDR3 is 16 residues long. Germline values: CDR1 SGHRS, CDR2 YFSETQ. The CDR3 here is CASSRWETGGTGELFF. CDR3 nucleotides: TGCGCCAGCAGCCGCTGGGAGACAGGGGGTACCGGGGAGCTGTTTTTT.

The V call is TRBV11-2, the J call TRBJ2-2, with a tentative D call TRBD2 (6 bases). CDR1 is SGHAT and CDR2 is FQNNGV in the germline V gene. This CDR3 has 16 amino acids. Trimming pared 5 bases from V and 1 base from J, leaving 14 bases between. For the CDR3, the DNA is TGTGCCAGCAGCCTAATCGCGGGGTTGAACACCGGGGAGCTGTTTTTT. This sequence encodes CASSLIAGLNTGELFF. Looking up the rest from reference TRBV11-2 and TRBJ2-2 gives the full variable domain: EAGVAQSPRYKIIEKRQSVAFWCNPISGHATLYWYQQILGQGPKLLIQFQNNGVVDDSQLPKDRFSAERLKGVDSTLKIQPAKLEDSAVYLCASSLIAGLNTGELFFGEGSRLTVL.

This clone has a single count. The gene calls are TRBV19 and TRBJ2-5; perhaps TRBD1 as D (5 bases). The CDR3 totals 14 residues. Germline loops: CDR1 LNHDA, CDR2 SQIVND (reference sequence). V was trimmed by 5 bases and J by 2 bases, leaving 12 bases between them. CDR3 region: CASSRQSEQETQYF. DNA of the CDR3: TGTGCCAGTAGTCGACAGTCGGAGCAAGAGACCCAGTACTTC.

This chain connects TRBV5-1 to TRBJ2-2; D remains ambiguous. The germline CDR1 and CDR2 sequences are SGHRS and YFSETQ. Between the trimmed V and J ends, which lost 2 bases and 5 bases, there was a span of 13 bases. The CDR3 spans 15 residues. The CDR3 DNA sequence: TGCGCCAGCAGCTTTGATCCTACCCCGACCGGGGAGCTGTTTTTT. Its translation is CASSFDPTPTGELFF.

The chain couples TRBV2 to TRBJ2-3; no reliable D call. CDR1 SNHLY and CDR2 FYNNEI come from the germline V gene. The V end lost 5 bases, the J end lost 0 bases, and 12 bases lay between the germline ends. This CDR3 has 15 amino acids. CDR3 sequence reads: CASSRQISSTDTQYF. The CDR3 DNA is TGTGCCAGCAGTCGACAAATATCTAGCACAGATACGCAGTATTTT.

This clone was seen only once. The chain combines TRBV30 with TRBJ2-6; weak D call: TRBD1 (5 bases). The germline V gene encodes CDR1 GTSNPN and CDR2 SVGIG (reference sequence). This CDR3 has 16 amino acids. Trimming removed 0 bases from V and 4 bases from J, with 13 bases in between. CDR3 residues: CAWSVSGAGGANVLTF. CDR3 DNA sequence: TGTGCCTGGAGTGTATCTGGGGCAGGGGGGGCCAACGTCCTGACTTTC.

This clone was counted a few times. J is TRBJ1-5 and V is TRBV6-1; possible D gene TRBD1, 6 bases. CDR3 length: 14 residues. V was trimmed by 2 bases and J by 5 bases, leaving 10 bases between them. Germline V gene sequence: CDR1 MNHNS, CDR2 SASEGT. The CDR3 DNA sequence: TGTGCCAGCAGTGAAATGTCAGGGGATCAGCCCCAGCATTTT. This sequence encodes CASSEMSGDQPQHF.

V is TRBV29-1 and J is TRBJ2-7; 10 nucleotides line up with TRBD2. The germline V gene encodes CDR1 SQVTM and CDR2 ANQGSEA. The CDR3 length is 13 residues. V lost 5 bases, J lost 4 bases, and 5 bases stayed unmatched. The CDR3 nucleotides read TGCAGCGTTTTTTGGACTAGCGGATACGAGCAGTACTTC. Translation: CSVFWTSGYEQYF.

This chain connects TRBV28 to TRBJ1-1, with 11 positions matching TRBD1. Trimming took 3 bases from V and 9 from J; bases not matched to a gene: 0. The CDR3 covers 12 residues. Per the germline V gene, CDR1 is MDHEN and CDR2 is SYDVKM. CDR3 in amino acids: CASSLDRGQAFF. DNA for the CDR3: TGTGCCAGCAGTTTGGACAGGGGGCAAGCTTTCTTT. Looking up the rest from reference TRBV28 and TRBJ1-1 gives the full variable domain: DVKVTQSSRYLVKRTGEKVFLECVQDMDHENMFWYRQDPGLGLRLIYFSYDVKMKEKGDIPEGYSVSREKKERFSLILESASTNQTSMYLCASSLDRGQAFFGQGTRLTVV.

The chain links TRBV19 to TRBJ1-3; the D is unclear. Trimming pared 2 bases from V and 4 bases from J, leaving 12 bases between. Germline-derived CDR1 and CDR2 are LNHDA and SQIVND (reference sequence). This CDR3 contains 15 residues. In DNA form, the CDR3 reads TGTGCCAGTAGTATAATTTGGAGGTGGGGAAACACCATATATTTT. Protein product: CASSIIWRWGNTIYF. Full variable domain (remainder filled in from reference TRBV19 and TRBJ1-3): DGGITQSPKYLFRKEGQNVTLSCEQNLNHDAMYWYRQDPGQGLRLIYYSQIVNDFQKGDIAEGYSVSREKKESFPLTVTSAQKNPTAFYLCASSIIWRWGNTIYFGEGSWLTVV.

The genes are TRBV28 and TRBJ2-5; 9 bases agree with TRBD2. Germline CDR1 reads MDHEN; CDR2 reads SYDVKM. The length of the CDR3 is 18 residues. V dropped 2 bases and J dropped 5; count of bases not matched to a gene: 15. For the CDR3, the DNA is TGTGCCAGCAGTTTAGATGGCGGGGGGGCCGTAGGACGGGAGACCCAGTACTTC. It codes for CASSLDGGGAVGRETQYF.

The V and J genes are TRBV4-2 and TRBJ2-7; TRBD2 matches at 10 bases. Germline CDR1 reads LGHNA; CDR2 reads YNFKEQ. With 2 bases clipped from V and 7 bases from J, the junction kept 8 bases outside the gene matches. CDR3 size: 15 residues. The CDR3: CASSQKPAGGREQYF. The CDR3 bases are TGTGCCAGCAGCCAAAAACCAGCGGGGGGGCGGGAGCAGTACTTC.

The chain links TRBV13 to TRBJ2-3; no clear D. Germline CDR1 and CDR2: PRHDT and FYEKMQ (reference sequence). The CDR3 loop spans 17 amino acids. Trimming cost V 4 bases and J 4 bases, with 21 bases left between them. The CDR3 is CASSYRSTPGKADTQYF. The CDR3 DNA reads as TGTGCCAGCAGCTACAGATCAACGCCCGGAAAGGCAGATACGCAGTATTTT.

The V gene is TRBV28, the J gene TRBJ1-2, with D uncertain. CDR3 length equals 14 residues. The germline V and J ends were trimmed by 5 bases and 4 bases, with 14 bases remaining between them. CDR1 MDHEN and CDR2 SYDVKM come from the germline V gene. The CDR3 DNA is TGTGCCAGCAGTCTTGGGCCAGAAATCTATGGCTACACCTTC. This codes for CASSLGPEIYGYTF.

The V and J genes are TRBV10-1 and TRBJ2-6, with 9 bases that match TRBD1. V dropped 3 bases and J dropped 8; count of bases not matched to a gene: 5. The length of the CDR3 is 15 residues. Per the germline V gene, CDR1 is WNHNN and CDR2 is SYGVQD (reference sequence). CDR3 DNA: TGCGCCAGCAGTGAAGGGACAGGGACGTCCAACGTCCTGACTTTC. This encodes CASSEGTGTSNVLTF.